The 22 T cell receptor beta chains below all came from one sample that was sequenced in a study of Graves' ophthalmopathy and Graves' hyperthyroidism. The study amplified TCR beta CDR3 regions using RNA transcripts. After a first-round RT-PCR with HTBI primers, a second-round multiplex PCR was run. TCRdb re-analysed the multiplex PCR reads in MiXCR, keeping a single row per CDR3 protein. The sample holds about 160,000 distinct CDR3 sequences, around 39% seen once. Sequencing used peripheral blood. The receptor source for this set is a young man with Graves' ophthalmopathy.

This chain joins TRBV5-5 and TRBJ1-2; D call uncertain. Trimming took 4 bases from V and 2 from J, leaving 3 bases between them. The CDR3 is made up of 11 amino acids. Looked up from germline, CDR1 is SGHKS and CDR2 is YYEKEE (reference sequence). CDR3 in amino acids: CASSQNYGYTF. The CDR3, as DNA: TGTGCCAGCAGCCAGAACTATGGCTACACCTTC.

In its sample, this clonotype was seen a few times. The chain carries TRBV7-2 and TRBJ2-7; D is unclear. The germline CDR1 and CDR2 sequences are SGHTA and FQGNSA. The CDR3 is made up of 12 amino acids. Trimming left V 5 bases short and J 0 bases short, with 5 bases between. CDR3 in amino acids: CASSISSYEQYF. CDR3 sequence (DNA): TGTGCCAGCAGCATCTCCTCCTACGAGCAGTACTTC. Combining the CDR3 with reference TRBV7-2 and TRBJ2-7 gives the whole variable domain GAGVSQSPSNKVTEKGKDVELRCDPISGHTALYWYRQSLGQGLEFLIYFQGNSAPDKSGLPSDRFSAERTGGSVSTLTIQRTQQEDSAVYLCASSISSYEQYFGPGTRLTVT.

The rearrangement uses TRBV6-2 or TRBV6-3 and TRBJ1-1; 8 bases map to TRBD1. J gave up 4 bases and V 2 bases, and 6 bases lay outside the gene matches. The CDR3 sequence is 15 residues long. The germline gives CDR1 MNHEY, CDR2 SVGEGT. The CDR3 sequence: CASSYGQGGSTEAFF. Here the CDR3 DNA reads TGTGCCAGCAGTTACGGACAGGGTGGTTCCACTGAAGCTTTCTTT.

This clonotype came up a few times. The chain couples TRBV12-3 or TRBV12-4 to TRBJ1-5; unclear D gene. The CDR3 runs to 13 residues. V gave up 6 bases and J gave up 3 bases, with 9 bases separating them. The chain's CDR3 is CASRVDPNQPQHF. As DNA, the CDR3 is TGTGCCAGCAGAGTTGATCCCAATCAGCCCCAGCATTTT.

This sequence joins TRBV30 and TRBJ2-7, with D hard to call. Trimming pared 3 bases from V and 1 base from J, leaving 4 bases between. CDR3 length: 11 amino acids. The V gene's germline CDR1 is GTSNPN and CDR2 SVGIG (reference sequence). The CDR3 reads CAWRRSYEQYF. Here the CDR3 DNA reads TGTGCCTGGAGGAGGTCCTACGAGCAGTACTTC. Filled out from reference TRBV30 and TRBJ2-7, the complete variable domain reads SQTIHQWPATLVQPVGSPLSLECTVEGTSNPNLYWYRQAAGRGLQLLFYSVGIGQISSEVPQNLSASRPQDRQFILSSKKLLLSDSGFYLCAWRRSYEQYFGPGTRLTVT.

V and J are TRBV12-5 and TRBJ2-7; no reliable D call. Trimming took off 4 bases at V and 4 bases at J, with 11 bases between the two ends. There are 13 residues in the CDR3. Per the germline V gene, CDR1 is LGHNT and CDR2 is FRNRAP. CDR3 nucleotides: TGTGCTAGTGGTTCCCAACTGGGATACGAGCAGTACTTC. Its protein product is CASGSQLGYEQYF.

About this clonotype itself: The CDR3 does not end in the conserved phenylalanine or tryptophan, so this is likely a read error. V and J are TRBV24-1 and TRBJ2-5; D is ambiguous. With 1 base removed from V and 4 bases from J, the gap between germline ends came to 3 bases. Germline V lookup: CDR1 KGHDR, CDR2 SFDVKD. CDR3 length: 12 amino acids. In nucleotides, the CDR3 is TGTGCCACCAGTGATTTTAGAGAGACCCAGTACCTC. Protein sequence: CATSDFRETQYL.

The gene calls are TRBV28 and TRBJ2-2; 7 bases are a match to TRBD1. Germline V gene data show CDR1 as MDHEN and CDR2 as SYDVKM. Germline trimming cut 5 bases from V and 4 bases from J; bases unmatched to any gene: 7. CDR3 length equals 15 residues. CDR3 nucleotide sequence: TGTGCCAGCAGTCTCCGACAGGGAGTCACCGGGGAGCTGTTTTTT. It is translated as CASSLRQGVTGELFF.

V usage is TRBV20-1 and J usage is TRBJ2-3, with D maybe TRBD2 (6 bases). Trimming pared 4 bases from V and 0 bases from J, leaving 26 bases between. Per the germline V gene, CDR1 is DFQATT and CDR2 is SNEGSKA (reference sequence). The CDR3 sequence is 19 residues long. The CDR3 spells CSATSRGSSGWSSTDTQYF. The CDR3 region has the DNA TGCAGTGCTACCTCACGAGGGAGTAGCGGTTGGTCTAGCACAGATACGCAGTATTTT.

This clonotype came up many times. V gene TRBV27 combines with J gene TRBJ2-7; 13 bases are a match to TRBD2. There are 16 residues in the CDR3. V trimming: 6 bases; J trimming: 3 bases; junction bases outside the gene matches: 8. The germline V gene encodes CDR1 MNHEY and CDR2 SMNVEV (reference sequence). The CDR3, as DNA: TGTGCCAGCAGCGACCTCCGGACTAGCGGGAGCTACGAGCAGTACTTC. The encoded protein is CASSDLRTSGSYEQYF.

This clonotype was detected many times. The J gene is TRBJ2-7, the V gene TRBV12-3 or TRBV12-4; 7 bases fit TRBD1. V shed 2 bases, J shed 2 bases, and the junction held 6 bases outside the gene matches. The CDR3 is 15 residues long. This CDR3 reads CASSLIAGGPYEQYF. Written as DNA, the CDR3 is TGTGCCAGCAGTTTAATAGCAGGGGGTCCCTACGAGCAGTACTTC.

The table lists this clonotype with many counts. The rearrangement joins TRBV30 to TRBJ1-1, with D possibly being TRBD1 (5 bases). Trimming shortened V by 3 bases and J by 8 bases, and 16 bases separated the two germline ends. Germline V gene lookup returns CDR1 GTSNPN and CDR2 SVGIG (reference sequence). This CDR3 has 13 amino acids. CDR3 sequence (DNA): TGTGCCTGGAGCCGACAGTCTCTGGGGGAAGCTTTCTTT. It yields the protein CAWSRQSLGEAFF.

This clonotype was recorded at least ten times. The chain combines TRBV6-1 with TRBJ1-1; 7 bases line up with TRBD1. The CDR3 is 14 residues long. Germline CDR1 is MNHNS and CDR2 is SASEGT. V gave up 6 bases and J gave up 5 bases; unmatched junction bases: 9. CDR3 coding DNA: TGTGCCAGCAGAAGAACAGGGGCCCGTACTGAAGCTTTCTTT. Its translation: CASRRTGARTEAFF.

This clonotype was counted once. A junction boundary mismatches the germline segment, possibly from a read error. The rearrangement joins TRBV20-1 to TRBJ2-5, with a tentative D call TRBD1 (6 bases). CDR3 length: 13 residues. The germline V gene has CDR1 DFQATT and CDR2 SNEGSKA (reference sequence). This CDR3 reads CSTRGQTEETQYF. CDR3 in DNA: TGTAGTACCAGAGGACAGACCGAAGAGACCCAGTACTTC.

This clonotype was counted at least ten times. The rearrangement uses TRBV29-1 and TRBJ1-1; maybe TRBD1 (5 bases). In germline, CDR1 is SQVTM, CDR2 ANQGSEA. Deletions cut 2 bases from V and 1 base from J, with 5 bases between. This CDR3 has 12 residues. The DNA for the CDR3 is TGCAGCGTTGAACAGGGGAACACTGAAGCTTTCTTT. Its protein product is CSVEQGNTEAFF.

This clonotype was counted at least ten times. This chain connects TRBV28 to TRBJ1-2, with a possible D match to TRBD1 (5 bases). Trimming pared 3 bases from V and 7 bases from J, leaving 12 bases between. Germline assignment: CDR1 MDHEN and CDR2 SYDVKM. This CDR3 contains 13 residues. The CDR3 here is CASSFSGAGGYTF. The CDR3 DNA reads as TGTGCCAGCAGTTTTTCTGGGGCGGGTGGCTACACCTTC.

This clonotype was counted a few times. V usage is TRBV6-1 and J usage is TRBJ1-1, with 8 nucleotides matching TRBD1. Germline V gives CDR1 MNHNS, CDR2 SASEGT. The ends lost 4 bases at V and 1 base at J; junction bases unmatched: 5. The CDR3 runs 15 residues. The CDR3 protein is CASSVAGGPNTEAFF. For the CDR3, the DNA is TGTGCCAGCAGTGTTGCAGGGGGCCCGAACACTGAAGCTTTCTTT.

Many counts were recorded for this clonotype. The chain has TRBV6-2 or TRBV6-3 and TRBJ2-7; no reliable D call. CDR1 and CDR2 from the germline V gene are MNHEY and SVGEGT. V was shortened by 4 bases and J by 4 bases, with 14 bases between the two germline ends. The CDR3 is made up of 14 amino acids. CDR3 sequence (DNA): TGTGCCAGCAGTTTTTTTCGCCAGGCATACGAGCAGTACTTC. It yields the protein CASSFFRQAYEQYF.

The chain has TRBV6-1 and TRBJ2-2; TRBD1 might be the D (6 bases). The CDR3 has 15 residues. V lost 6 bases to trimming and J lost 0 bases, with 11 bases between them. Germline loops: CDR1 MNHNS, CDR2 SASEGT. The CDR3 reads CASRQGHANTGELFF. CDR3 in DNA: TGTGCCAGCAGACAGGGACACGCGAACACCGGGGAGCTGTTTTTT.

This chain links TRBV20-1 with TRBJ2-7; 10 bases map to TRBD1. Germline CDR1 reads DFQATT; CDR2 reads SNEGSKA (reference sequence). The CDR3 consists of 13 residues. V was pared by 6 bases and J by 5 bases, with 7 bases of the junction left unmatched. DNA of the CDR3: TGCAGTGCCTTGGGACAGGGGTCCCACGAGCAGTACTTC. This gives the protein CSALGQGSHEQYF.

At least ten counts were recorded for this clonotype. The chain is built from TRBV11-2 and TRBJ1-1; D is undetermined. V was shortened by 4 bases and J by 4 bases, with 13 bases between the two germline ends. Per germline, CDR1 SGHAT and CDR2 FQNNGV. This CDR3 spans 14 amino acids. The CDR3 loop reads CASSSSTFGTEAFF. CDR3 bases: TGTGCCAGCAGCTCGTCTACCTTCGGCACTGAAGCTTTCTTT.

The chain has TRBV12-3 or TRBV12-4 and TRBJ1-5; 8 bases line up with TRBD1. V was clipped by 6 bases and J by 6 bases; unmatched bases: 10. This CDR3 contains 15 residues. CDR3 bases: TGTGCCAGCAGGGGAGCCGGGACAGGACGTCAGCCCCAGCATTTT. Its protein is CASRGAGTGRQPQHF.